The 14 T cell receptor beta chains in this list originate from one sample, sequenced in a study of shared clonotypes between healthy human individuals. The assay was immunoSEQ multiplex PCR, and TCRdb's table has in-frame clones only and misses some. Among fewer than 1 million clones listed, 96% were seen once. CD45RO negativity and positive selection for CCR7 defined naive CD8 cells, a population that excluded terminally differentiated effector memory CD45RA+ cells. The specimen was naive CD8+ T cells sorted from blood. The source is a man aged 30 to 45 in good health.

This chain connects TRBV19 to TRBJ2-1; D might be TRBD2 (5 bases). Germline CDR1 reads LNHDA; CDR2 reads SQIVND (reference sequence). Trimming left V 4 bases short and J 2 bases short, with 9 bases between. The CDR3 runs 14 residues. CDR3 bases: TGTGCCAGTAGTACCGGGATCCCCTACAATGAGCAGTTCTTC. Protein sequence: CASSTGIPYNEQFF.

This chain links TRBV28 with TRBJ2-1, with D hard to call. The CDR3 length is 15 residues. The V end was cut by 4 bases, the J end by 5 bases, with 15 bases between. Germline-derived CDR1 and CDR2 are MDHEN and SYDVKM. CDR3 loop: CASSSLIIANNEQFF. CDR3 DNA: TGTGCCAGCAGTTCACTTATCATCGCTAACAATGAGCAGTTCTTC.

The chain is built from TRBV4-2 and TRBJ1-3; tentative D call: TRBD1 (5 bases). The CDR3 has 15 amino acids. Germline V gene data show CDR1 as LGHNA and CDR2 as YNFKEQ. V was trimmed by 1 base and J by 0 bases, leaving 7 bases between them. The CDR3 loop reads CASSQVTASGNTIYF. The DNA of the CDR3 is TGTGCCAGCAGCCAAGTGACAGCCTCTGGAAACACCATATATTTT.

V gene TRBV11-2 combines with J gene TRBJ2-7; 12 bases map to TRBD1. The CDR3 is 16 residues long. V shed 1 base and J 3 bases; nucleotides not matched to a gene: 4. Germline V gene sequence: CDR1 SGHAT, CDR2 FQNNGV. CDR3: CASSLAGTGGIYEQYF. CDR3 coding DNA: TGTGCCAGCAGCTTAGCCGGGACAGGGGGCATCTACGAGCAGTACTTC.

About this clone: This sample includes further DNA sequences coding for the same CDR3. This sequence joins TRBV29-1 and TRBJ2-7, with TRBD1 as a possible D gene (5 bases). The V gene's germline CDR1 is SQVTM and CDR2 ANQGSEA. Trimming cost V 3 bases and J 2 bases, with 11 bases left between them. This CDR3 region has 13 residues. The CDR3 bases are TGCAGCGTTGAGGAAGACAGACCCTACGAGCAGTACTTC. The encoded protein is CSVEEDRPYEQYF.

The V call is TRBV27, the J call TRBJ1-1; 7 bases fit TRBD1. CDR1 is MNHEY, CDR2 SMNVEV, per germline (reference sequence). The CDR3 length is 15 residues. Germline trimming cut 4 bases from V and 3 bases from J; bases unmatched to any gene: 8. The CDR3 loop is CASSSRQGRDTEAFF. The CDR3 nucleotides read TGTGCCAGCAGTTCGCGACAGGGAAGGGACACTGAAGCTTTCTTT.

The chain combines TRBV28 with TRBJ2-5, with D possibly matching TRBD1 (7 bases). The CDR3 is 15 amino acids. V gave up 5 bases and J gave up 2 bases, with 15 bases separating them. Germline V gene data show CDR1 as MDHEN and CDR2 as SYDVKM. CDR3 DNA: TGTGCCAGCAGTCCGGGGGACAGTCGTCAAGAGACCCAGTACTTC. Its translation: CASSPGDSRQETQYF.

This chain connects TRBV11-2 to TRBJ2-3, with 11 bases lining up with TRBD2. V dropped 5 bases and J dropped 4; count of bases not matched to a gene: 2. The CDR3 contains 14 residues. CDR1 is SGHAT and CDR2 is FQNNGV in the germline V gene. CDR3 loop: CASSRLAGPDTQYF. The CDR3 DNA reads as TGTGCCAGCAGCCGACTAGCGGGACCAGATACGCAGTATTTT.

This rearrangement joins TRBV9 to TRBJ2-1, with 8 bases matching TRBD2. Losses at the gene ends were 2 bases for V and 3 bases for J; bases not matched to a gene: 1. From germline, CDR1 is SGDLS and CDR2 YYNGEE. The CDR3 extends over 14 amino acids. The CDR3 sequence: CASSVTSDYNEQFF. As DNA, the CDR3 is TGTGCCAGCAGCGTGACTAGCGACTACAATGAGCAGTTCTTC.

CDR3 sequence reads: CASSFGTEYGYTF. The CDR3 DNA is TGTGCCAGCAGCTTTGGGACAGAGTATGGCTACACCTTC. The V and J genes are TRBV7-6 and TRBJ1-2; 7 bases are shared with TRBD1. Germline CDR1 SGHVS, CDR2 FNYEAQ. The trim removed 3 bases at V and 5 bases at J, leaving 3 bases unmatched. This CDR3 is 13 amino acids long. The variable domain in full, completed from reference TRBV7-6 and TRBJ1-2, reads GAGVSQSPRYKVTKRGQDVALRCDPISGHVSLYWYRQALGQGPEFLTYFNYEAQQDKSGLPNDRFSAERPEGSISTLTIQRTEQRDSAMYRCASSFGTEYGYTFGSGTRLTVV.

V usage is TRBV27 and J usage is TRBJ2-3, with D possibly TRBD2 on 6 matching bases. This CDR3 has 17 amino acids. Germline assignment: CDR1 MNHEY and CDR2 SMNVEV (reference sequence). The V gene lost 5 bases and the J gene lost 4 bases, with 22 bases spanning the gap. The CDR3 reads CASSPTPGLAVSDTQYF. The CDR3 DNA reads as TGTGCCAGCAGTCCGACGCCGGGACTGGCTGTTTCAGATACGCAGTATTTT.

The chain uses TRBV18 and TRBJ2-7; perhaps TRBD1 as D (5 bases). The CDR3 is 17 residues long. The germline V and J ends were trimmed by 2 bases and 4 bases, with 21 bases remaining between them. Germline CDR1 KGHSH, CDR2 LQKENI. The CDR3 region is CASSPVIVQGARYEQYF. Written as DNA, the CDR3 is TGTGCCAGCTCACCAGTCATAGTACAAGGGGCGAGGTACGAGCAGTACTTC.

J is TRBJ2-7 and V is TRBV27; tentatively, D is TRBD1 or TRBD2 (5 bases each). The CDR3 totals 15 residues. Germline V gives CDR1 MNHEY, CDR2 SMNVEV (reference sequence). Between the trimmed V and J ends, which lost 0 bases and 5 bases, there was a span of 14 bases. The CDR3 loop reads CASSLSVGAPHEQYF. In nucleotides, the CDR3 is TGTGCCAGCAGTTTATCGGTCGGGGCTCCCCACGAGCAGTACTTC.

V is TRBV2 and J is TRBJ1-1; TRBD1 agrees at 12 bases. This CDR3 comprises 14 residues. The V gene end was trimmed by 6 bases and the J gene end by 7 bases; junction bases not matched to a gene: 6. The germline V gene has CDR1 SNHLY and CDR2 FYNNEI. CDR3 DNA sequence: TGTGCCAGCAGGAAGGGACAGGGGGCCGATGAAGCTTTCTTT. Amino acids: CASRKGQGADEAFF. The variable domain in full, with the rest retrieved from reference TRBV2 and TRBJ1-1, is EPEVTQTPSHQVTQMGQEVILRCVPISNHLYFYWYRQILGQKVEFLVSFYNNEISEKSEIFDDQFSVERPDGSNFTLKIRSTKLEDSAMYFCASRKGQGADEAFFGQGTRLTVV.